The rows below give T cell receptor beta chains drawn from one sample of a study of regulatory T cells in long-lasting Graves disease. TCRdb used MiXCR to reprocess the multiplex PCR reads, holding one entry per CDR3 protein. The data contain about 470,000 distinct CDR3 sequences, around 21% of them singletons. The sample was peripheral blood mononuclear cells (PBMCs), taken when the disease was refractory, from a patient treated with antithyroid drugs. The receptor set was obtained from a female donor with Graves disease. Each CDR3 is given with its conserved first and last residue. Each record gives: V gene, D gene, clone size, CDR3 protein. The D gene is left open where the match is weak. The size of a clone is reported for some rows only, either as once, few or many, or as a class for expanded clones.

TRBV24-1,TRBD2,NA,CATSEGWGGRTGELFF
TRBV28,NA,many,CASSLERQVTTEAFF
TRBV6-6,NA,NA,CASSYSTRGSYNEQFF
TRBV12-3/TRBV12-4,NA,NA,CASSFLTGPDGSETQYF
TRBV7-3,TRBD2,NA,CASSLRAGDSYNEQFF
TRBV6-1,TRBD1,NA,CASRGTGGTGELFF
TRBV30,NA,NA,CAWEETDTQYF
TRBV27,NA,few,CASSFFRGNYEQYF
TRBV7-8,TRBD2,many,CASSLAPSRVAGLYGELFF
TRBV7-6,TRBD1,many,CASSARYRGRQTGELFF
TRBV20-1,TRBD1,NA,CSAREGSTGDYGYTF
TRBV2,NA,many,CASSPGSLGKNIQYF
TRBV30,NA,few,CAWTIKGNTGELFF
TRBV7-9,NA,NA,CASSLENDRRYTF
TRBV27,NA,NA,CASRRQSPSSYEQYF
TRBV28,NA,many,CASTERGAYTEAFF
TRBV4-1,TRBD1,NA,CASSQGTGGGETQYF
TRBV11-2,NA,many,CASSTNLDQQETQYF
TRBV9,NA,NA,CASSVPQGSGELFF
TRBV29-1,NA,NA,CSVEDQGLEQYF
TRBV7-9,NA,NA,CASSGLGTQNNEQFF
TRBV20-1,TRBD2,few,CSAISSGRMPYEQYF
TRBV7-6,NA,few,CASSLERTNTEAFF
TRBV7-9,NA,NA,CASSLLTDYGYTF
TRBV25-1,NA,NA,CASSPGDGTEAFF
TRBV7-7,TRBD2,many,CASGLAGGLETQYF
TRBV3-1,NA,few,CASSPRARINEKLFF
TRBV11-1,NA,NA,CASSLASETYGYTF
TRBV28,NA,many,CASSFPVPGPQYF
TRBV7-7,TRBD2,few,CASSLAGAKYNEQFF
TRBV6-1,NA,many,CASSEGLFYGGETQYF
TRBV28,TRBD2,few,CASRFGLAGTYEQYF
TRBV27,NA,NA,CASSPTWGATGELFF
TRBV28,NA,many,CASRWTELNTEAFF
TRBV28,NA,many,CASGQRSYEQYF
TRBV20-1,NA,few,CSAIYVTGELFF
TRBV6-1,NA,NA,CASGDWGGYGYTF
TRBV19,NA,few,CASNRGLGETQYF